The present entry profiles one T cell receptor beta chain with its context. Its antigen remains unknown. Using immunoSEQ multiplex PCR, the repertoire was profiled, and TCRdb retains in-frame clones only, with some absent. The data hold about 6,500 clones, with 75% to 90% observed a single time. Repeated repertoire sampling spanned the course of chemoradiotherapy. This entry belongs to a study of chemoradiotherapy in HPV16-positive cancers. About the study: Candidate HPV-specific T-cell clones and common TCR motifs came from functional assays in a couple of HPV16-positive patients.

V lost 8 bases and J 0 bases, leaving 13 bases between the germline ends. This CDR3 comprises 13 residues. Germline CDR1 reads GTSNPN; CDR2 reads SVGIG (reference sequence). Overall study findings and caveats: HPV-specific T cells were functionally defined from only a couple of HPV16-positive patients. Better recurrence-free survival went with HPV-responsive T-cell expansion in HPV16-positive patients.

The sample consisted of tumor tissue, taken from a patient who underwent chemoradiotherapy. J is TRBJ1-1 and V is TRBV30, with D hard to call. This receptor was taken from a human donor with HPV-associated anogenital cancer. CDR3 sequence: CAQQEGMNTEAFF. DNA for the CDR3: TGTGCCCAACAAGAAGGTATGAACACTGAAGCTTTCTTT.